This TCR beta chain was recovered during a study of sequential checkpoint blockade in melanoma (dated by TCRdb to about 2019). Some background on the complete study: Using 1:1 randomization, the trial assigned patients either to first-line nivolumab followed by ipilimumab (arm A) or to ipilimumab followed by nivolumab (arm B). For some 22 patients, matched tumor biopsies were taken both before treatment and at week 13, after single-agent nivolumab (arm A) or ipilimumab (arm B). DNA from about 100 pretreatment melanoma tumor samples underwent TCRbeta immunosequencing. In 60% to 85% of the matched pre- and post-treatment tumor biopsy pairs, both biopsies came from the same lesion. Both trial sequences were followed by maintenance nivolumab. The paper's findings and limits, for the study overall: Small sample sizes and reduced statistical power limited the within-arm analyses of tumor T-cell fraction. Patients with increases in tumor T-cell fraction and clonality by week 13 were approximately 30 times more likely to achieve clinical benefit. The response-prediction model combining TCR metrics and mutation burden needs validation in larger, independent patient cohorts. PD-L1 staining and CD8+ T-cell counts correlated with tumor T-cell fraction and clonality, whereas mutational load did not. Among patients in the nivolumab-first arm (arm A), tumor TIL clonality before treatment was associated with response (P = .04).

TCRbeta CDR3 regions were immunosequenced from genomic DNA with the immunoSEQ Assay. Prior to high-throughput sequencing, genomic DNA was amplified by bias-controlled multiplex PCR. Turning to the authors' computational methods: To quantify the absolute abundance of each unique TCRbeta CDR3 region, the sequences were collapsed and filtered. Clonality, defined as 1 minus Pielou's evenness, was calculated using only productive rearrangements. Tumor T-cell fraction was calculated by normalizing TCRbeta template counts to the amount of usable DNA, which was estimated from several housekeeping genes. A previously published method was used to identify clones with significantly greater frequencies in on-treatment samples than in baseline samples. Drawn from immuneACCESS, this table holds only the in-frame rearrangements with V and J called that TCRdb kept. Clones are partly lost; checked studies trace under half to an unresolved V gene and leave the rest unexplained. V and J calls plus clone size are reproduced from that table; the DNA served to infer D and trimming. The sample table shows some 22,000 clones, and around 25% are seen once. The biggest ten clones account for approximately 6.7% of the sample.

A word on this clone: The clone's antigen remains unknown. The sample holds no much larger clone one base away, and base qualities are not on file.

The CDR3 contains 14 residues, cysteine and phenylalanine counted. Only the CDR3 region is kept as DNA, spanning 42 bases read in frame from base 1. CDR1 and CDR2 were assigned from the germline V gene as SGHRS and YFSETQ. V trim: 4 bases; J trim: 7 bases; unmatched bases: 9. The treatment or condition label here, explained by the study, means: randomized to nivolumab then ipilimumab (arm A) or the reverse (arm B). None of the patients in the trial had previously been given DNA-damaging chemotherapy. Samples were obtained from patients with melanoma enrolled in CheckMate 064, a randomized, open-label phase II trial of sequential checkpoint blockade. Tumor TCR sequencing used genomic DNA from formalin-fixed paraffin-embedded (FFPE) tissue samples.

This material consisted of tumor tissue (inferred from file names), taken from a patient given nivolumab and ipilimumab in sequence. This clonotype was sampled from a human donor with melanoma. The chain uses TRBV5-1 and TRBJ2-7, with TRBD1 identical over 9 junction bases. The CDR3 protein is CASSPGTGIWEQYF. The bases are TGCGCCAGCAGCCCCGGGACAGGGATTTGGGAGCAGTACTTC.